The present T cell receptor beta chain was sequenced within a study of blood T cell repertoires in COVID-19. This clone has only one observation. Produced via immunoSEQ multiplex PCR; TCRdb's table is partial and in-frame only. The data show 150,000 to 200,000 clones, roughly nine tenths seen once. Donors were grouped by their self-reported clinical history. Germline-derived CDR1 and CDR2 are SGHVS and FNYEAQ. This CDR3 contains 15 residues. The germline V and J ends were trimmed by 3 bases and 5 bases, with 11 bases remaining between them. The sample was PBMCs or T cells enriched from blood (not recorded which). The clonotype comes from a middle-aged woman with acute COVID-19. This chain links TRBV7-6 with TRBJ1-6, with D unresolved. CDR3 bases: TGTGCCAGCAGCTTTAAAGAGGCGAATAATTCACCCCTCCACTTT. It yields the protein CASSFKEANNSPLHF.